These 15 T cell receptor beta chains originate from one sample sequenced in a study of T cells in Graves' hyperthyroidism and ophthalmopathy. TCR beta CDR3 regions were amplified from RNA. The study used the HTBI primer set for a first-round RT-PCR of the TCR CDR3. TCRdb independently ran MiXCR on the multiplex PCR reads; one entry per CDR3 protein. The sample records a few hundred thousand distinct CDR3 sequences, about half being singletons. The sample taken for sequencing was peripheral blood or thyroid tissue (not recorded which). The source is a woman aged 18-29 years with Graves' hyperthyroidism.

This CDR3 reads CASSLGQGNYEQYF. The CDR3 bases are TGCGCCAGCAGCTTGGGACAGGGGAACTACGAGCAGTACTTC. The chain links TRBV5-1 to TRBJ2-7, with 8 bases identical to TRBD1. The CDR3 is 14 amino acids. Germline V gene sequence: CDR1 SGHRS, CDR2 YFSETQ. V trimming: 0 bases; J trimming: 3 bases; junction bases outside the gene matches: 2.

A single count supports this clonotype. V is TRBV12-3 or TRBV12-4 and J is TRBJ2-5; D gene ambiguous. CDR3 length: 14 residues. V was pared by 5 bases and J by 1 base, with 11 bases between. The CDR3 nucleotides read TGTGCCAGCAGTGAAGAGCGCCTCCAAGAGACCCAGTACTTC. Residues: CASSEERLQETQYF.

This clonotype was detected only a few times. The rearrangement uses TRBV24-1 and TRBJ2-3, with D tentatively TRBD2 (6 bases). The CDR3 consists of 15 residues. Germline loops: CDR1 KGHDR, CDR2 SFDVKD. Trimming stripped 5 bases from V and 4 bases from J, with 15 bases between. The CDR3 spells CATSVTGVKADTQYF. The CDR3 DNA is TGTGCCACCAGTGTGACGGGAGTGAAGGCAGATACGCAGTATTTT.

The chain links TRBV29-1 to TRBJ2-7; 8 bases match TRBD1. The CDR3 has 13 residues. Germline CDR1 SQVTM, CDR2 ANQGSEA. V trimming: 7 bases; J trimming: 2 bases; junction bases outside the gene matches: 7. In DNA, the CDR3 is TGCAGCGCCGGGACAGGTCTCACCTACGAGCAGTACTTC. Translation: CSAGTGLTYEQYF.

This chain uses TRBV15 with TRBJ2-3; 7 nucleotides align to TRBD1. The CDR3 is made up of 15 amino acids. Germline V lookup: CDR1 LNHNV, CDR2 YYDKDF (reference sequence). V lost 1 base, J lost 6 bases, and 7 bases stayed unmatched. In DNA form, the CDR3 reads TGTGCCACCAGCAGAGGAGGGACAGAAGGGGATACGCAGTATTTT. Protein: CATSRGGTEGDTQYF.

The sample holds many counts of this clonotype. CDR3 in DNA: TGTGCCATCAGCAAGGACAGCGCTGGGGCCAACGTCCTGACTTTC. This translates into CAISKDSAGANVLTF. V usage is TRBV10-3 and J usage is TRBJ2-6, with D possibly being TRBD1 (6 bases). V was pared by 6 bases and J by 2 bases, with 11 bases between. CDR3 size: 15 residues. In germline, CDR1 is ENHRY, CDR2 SYGVKD.

A few counts support this clonotype. The V and J genes are TRBV3-1 and TRBJ1-1; D uncertain. This CDR3 has 14 amino acids. V shed 0 bases and J shed 0 bases, with 5 bases lying between them. Germline V gene sequence: CDR1 LGHDT, CDR2 YNNKEL (reference sequence). CDR3 nucleotide sequence: TGTGCCAGCAGCCAAGATATAATGAACACTGAAGCTTTCTTT. Protein product: CASSQDIMNTEAFF.

Concerning this clonotype: The junction shows a germline mismatch at one end, possibly a read error. The chain uses TRBV5-5 and TRBJ1-2; D perhaps matches TRBD1 (5 bases). CDR3 length: 17 amino acids. The germline V gene has CDR1 SGHKS and CDR2 YYEKEE (reference sequence). The CDR3 sequence is CASSQKRTLIATYGYTF. The CDR3 nucleotides read TGCGCCAGCAGCCAAAAACGGACACTTATAGCAACCTATGGCTACACCTTC.

This clonotype was found many times. The chain has TRBV7-6 and TRBJ1-3; D call uncertain. Trimming took 2 bases from V and 2 from J, leaving 10 bases between them. The CDR3 extends over 15 amino acids. CDR1 and CDR2 (germline): SGHVS, FNYEAQ. The CDR3 sequence is CASSLSSGAGNTIYF. The CDR3 DNA reads TGTGCCAGCAGCTTATCCAGCGGCGCTGGAAACACCATATATTTT. Combining the CDR3 with reference TRBV7-6 and TRBJ1-3 gives the whole variable domain GAGVSQSPRYKVTKRGQDVALRCDPISGHVSLYWYRQALGQGPEFLTYFNYEAQQDKSGLPNDRFSAERPEGSISTLTIQRTEQRDSAMYRCASSLSSGAGNTIYFGEGSWLTVV.

The table lists this clonotype with a few counts. The V gene is TRBV10-3, the J gene TRBJ2-5; TRBD2 is a possible D gene (7 bases). The closer fit of TRBJ2-7 to the DNA end suggests the J call may be wrong. Germline V lookup: CDR1 ENHRY, CDR2 SYGVKD. This CDR3 has 17 residues. The CDR3 bases are TGTGCCATCAAGGCGGGGGCATCGCGGGGGAGCTCCTACGAGCAGTACTTC. It codes for CAIKAGASRGSSYEQYF.

This clonotype was observed a handful of times. This chain joins TRBV25-1 and TRBJ1-1; D unclear. CDR1 is MGHDK and CDR2 is SYGVNS in the germline V gene. V was shortened by 5 bases and J by 2 bases, with 15 bases between the two germline ends. The length of the CDR3 is 15 residues. The CDR3 region has the DNA TGTGCCAGCAGTCTGTGGACTGAGGGAAACACTGAAGCTTTCTTT. It specifies CASSLWTEGNTEAFF.

This clonotype was detected ten times or more. V gene TRBV2 combines with J gene TRBJ1-2; 10 nucleotides align to TRBD1. The CDR3 extends over 13 amino acids. The trim removed 6 bases at V and 6 bases at J, leaving 4 bases unmatched. Germline CDR1 SNHLY, CDR2 FYNNEI. CDR3 DNA: TGTGCCAGCAGGGGACAGGGGTTCCATGGCTACACCTTC. Amino acid sequence: CASRGQGFHGYTF.

The V call is TRBV2, the J call TRBJ1-1; the D is unclear. Per germline, CDR1 SNHLY and CDR2 FYNNEI. The CDR3 runs 11 residues. V was clipped by 6 bases and J by 6 bases, with 8 bases between them. CDR3 nucleotides: TGTGCCAGCAGCCAACAGTCTGAAGCTTTCTTT. Residues: CASSQQSEAFF. The full variable domain, in which reference TRBV2 and TRBJ1-1 provide the parts outside the CDR3, is EPEVTQTPSHQVTQMGQEVILRCVPISNHLYFYWYRQILGQKVEFLVSFYNNEISEKSEIFDDQFSVERPDGSNFTLKIRSTKLEDSAMYFCASSQQSEAFFGQGTRLTVV.

This clonotype was detected many times. The rearrangement links TRBV9 to TRBJ1-5; D remains unclear. The V gene's germline CDR1 is SGDLS and CDR2 YYNGEE. The CDR3 spans 15 residues. Trimming pared 2 bases from V and 6 bases from J, leaving 15 bases between. The CDR3 coding sequence is TGTGCCAGCAGCGTTACGGGAGGTGTCGGTCAGCCCCAGCATTTT. As protein: CASSVTGGVGQPQHF.

The chain recombines TRBV5-4 with TRBJ1-5; D gene unclear. Germline CDR1 SGHNT, CDR2 YYREEE (reference sequence). Between the trimmed V and J ends, which lost 0 bases and 6 bases, there was a span of 10 bases. CDR3 length: 14 amino acids. The CDR3 protein is CASSLEQEGQPQHF. CDR3 DNA sequence: TGTGCCAGCAGCTTGGAGCAGGAAGGTCAGCCCCAGCATTTT.